This entry describes one T cell receptor beta chain. This clone was found a few times. Which antigen it targets is not known. The input lacks base qualities; no much larger clone sits a single base away. The same CDR3 arises from other DNA sequences in this sample as well. The entire amount of isolated RNA was reverse transcribed using the High Capacity cDNA Reverse Transcription Kit, so the sequenced TCRB transcripts were expressed ones. Naive, central memory and regulatory T cell samples underwent deep immunoSEQ sequencing, averaging around 3.7 million total reads per sample. Sorted cells were lysed in RLT buffer and RNA was extracted with DNase-treated RNeasy Micro or Mini kits, depending on cell number. To prevent cross-contamination, each cell subset was processed individually, whereas patient and healthy donor samples were processed jointly. Using the immunoSEQ multiplex PCR, TCRB sequences were amplified from cDNA into 87-bp fragments spanning the CDR3 region. The amplicons were sequenced using the Illumina HiSeq platform. Regarding the original processing steps: PCR bias was computationally corrected using synthetic template baselines, reads within Hamming distance 2 were collapsed, and singletons that could not be merged were discarded. Reads were aligned against IMGT so that V, D and J genes, CDR3 length and insertions or deletions at six rearrangement sites could be assigned. Within each subset, clonotype counts were normalized to sorted cell number, and only after that were true diversity and Gini coefficients computed with the tcR R package. The overlap coefficient, calculated on TCRB nucleotide sequences, was used to measure repertoire sharing. As a proxy for the pre-selection repertoire, out-of-frame TCRB sequences from naive cells were analyzed. Imported from immuneACCESS, the table was reduced by TCRdb to in-frame sequences with V and J called. These copies leave out some clones; in studies compared against another copy, an unresolved V gene accounts for under half, and the cause of the remainder is not known. V, J and clone size are taken as reported in that table, and D and trimming were inferred from the DNA itself. A total of 310,000 or so clones appear in this sample, 9.5% to 11% of them only once. The biggest ten clones account for about 0.015% of the sample.

Each donor gave one peripheral blood draw, about 110 mL on average, collected into heparinised tubes. Using a panel that included CD45RO, CCR7, CD25, CD127, CD95 and CD27, naive, central memory, regulatory and stem cell-like memory CD4+ T cells were sorted on a BD FACSAria II. All sorted populations exceeded 95% purity. PBMCs were isolated right away by Lymphoprep density gradient centrifugation and were stained directly, without culture. So that batch effects would be minimized, each experiment stained and sorted samples in pairs, pairing one healthy donor with one patient. This specimen comes from a study of beta chain features in type 1 diabetes (dated by TCRdb to the late 2010s). Background for the entire study: Mean age, gender distribution, total cell number and subset yield did not differ between patients and healthy donors. A total of 100 million to 140 million sorted cells were examined across all samples, and the number of cells per subset was strongly correlated with RNA yield. The study compared TCRB repertoires of sorted circulating CD4+ T cell subsets between recently diagnosed type 1 diabetes patients and matched healthy donors. Naive and central memory subsets were obtained from all 30 or so donors, but regulatory and stem cell-like memory subsets were isolated from only 8 patients and roughly 8 healthy donors.

Overall results and qualifications from the work: Because cDNA was sequenced instead of genomic DNA, highly expressing activated cells could be over-represented, though the groups showed no difference in activation or CD3 levels. Because small numbers of individuals were included in the HLA sub-analyses, any influence of HLA type on TCRB rearrangement was left unresolved. A moderate but significant shortening of TCRB CDR3 length was observed in type 1 diabetes patients in all four CD4+ subsets. Shorter templates might have been favored by PCR, but patient and control samples were amplified and corrected together, so both groups would have been affected equally by any skew. At VDJ recombination sites, patients with type 1 diabetes made fewer insertions and deleted more nucleotides, a pattern implying thymic rearrangement abnormalities. Naive, central memory and regulatory TCRB repertoires appeared to be more alike among patients than among healthy donors.

Including the terminal cysteine and phenylalanine, the CDR3 comprises 11 residues. Only the CDR3 DNA stays, 33 bases, in frame from base 1. Relative to germline, V is 4 bases shorter and J is 0 bases shorter, with 4 bases between their ends. For CDR1 and CDR2, the germline V gene (reference sequence) lists GTSNPN and SVGIG. This TCR derives from a woman in her 30s in good health. Sequencing used naive CD4+ T cells from blood. The cell subset or site label here, explained by the study, means: true naive CD4+ T cells. This receptor chain uses TRBV30 and TRBJ2-7, with the identity of the D gene unclear. The sequenced DNA: TGTGCCTGGACCGGCTCCTACGAGCAGTACTTC. Its translation reads: CAWTGSYEQYF.